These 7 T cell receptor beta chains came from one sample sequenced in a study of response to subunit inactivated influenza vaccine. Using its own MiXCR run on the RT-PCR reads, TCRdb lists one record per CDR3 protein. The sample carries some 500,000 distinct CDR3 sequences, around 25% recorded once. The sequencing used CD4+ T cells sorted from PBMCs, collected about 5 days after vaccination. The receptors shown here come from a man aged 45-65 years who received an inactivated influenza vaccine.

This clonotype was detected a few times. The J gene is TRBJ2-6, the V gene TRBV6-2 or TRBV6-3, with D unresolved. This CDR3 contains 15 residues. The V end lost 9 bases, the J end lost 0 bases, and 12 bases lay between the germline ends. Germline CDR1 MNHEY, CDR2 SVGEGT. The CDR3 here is CASENGFSGANVLTF. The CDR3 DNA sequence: TGTGCCAGTGAGAACGGGTTCTCTGGGGCCAACGTCCTGACTTTC.

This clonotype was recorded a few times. The CDR3 protein is CASSGTTYLPKTQYF. Written as DNA, the CDR3 is TGTGCCAGCAGTGGGACAACGTACCTCCCAAAGACCCAGTACTTC. This chain uses TRBV2 with TRBJ2-5; D possibly corresponds to TRBD1 (5 bases). The V gene's germline CDR1 is SNHLY and CDR2 FYNNEI. The CDR3 totals 15 residues. The V gene lost 4 bases and the J gene lost 6 bases, with 18 bases spanning the gap.

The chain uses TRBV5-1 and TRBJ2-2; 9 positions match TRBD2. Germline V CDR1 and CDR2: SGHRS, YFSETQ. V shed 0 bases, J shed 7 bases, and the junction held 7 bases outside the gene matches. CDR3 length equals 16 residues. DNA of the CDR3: TGCGCCAGCAGCTTGGTGTCTAGCGGGAAGCACGGGGAGCTGTTTTTT. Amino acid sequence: CASSLVSSGKHGELFF.

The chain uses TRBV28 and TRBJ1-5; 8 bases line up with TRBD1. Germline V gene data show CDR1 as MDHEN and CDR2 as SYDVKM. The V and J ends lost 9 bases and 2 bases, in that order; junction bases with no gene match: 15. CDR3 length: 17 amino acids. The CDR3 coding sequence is TGTGCCAGTTTGGAGGGAGGTTGGGGACAGGGCAATCAGCCCCAGCATTTT. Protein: CASLEGGWGQGNQPQHF. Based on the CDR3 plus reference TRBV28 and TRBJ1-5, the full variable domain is DVKVTQSSRYLVKRTGEKVFLECVQDMDHENMFWYRQDPGLGLRLIYFSYDVKMKEKGDIPEGYSVSREKKERFSLILESASTNQTSMYLCASLEGGWGQGNQPQHFGDGTRLSIL.

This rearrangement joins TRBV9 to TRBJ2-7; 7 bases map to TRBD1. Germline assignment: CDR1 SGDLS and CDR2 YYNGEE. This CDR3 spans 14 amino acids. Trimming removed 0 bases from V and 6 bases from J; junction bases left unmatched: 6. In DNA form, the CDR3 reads TGTGCCAGCAGCGTAGTAGACAGGGTCGGCGAGCAGTACTTC. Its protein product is CASSVVDRVGEQYF.

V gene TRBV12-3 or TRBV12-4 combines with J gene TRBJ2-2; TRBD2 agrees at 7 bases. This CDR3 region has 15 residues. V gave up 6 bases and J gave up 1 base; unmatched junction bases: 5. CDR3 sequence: CASRLGLGNTGELFF. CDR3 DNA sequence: TGTGCCAGCAGGCTTGGACTAGGGAACACCGGGGAGCTGTTTTTT.

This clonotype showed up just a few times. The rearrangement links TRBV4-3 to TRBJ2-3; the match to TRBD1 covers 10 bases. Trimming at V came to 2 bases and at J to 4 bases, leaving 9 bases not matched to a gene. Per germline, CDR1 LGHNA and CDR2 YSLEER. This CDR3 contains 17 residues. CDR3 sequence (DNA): TGCGCCAGCAGCCAACAAACGGGACAGGGGCGCCCAGATACGCAGTATTTT. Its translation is CASSQQTGQGRPDTQYF.